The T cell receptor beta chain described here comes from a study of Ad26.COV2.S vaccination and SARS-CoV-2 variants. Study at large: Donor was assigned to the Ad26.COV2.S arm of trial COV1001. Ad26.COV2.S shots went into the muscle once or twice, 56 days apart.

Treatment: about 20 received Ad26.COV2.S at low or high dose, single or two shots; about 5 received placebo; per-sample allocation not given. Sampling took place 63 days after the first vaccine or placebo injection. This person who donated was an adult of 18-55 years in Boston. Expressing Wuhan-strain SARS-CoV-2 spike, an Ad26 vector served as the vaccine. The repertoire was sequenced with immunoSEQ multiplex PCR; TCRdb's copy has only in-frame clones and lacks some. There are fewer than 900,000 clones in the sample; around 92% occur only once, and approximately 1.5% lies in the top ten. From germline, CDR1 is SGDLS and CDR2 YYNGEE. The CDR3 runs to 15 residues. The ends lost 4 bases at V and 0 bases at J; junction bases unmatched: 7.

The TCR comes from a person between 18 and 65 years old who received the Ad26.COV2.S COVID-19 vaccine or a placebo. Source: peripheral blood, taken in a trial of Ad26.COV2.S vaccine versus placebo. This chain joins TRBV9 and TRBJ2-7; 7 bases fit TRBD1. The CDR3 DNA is TGTGCCAGCAGCCCCTGGACAGGAAGCTCCTACGAGCAGTACTTC. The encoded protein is CASSPWTGSSYEQYF.